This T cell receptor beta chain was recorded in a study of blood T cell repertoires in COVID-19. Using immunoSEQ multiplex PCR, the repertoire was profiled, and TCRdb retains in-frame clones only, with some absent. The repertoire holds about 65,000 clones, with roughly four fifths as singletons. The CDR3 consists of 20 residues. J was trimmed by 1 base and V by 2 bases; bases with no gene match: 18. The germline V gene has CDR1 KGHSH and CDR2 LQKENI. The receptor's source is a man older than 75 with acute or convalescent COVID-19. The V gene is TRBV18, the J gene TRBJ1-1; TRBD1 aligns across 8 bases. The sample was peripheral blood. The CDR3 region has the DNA TGTGCCAGCTCACCAGGGGTTCGGAGACAGGGGATGTTAAGGAACACTGAAGCTTTCTTT. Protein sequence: CASSPGVRRQGMLRNTEAFF.